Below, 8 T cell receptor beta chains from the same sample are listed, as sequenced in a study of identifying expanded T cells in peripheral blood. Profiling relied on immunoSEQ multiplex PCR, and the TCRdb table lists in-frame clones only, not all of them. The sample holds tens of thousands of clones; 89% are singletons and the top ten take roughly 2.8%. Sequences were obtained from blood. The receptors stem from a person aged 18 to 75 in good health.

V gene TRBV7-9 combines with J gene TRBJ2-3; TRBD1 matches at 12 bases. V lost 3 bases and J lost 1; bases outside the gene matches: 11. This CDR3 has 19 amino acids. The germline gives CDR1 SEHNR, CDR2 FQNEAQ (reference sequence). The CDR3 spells CASSFPGQGAREGTDTQYF. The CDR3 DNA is TGTGCCAGCAGCTTTCCGGGACAGGGGGCGCGTGAGGGCACAGATACGCAGTATTTT.

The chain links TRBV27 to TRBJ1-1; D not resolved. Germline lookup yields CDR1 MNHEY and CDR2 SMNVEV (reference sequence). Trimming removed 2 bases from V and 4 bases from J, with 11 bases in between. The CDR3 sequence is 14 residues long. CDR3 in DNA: TGTGCCAGCAGTTTACGGTCCGGGAGCACTGAAGCTTTCTTT. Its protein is CASSLRSGSTEAFF.

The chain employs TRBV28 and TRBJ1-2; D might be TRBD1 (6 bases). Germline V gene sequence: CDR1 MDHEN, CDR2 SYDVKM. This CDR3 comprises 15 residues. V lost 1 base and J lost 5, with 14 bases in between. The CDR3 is CASSLLKGGLYGYTF. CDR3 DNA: TGTGCCAGCAGTTTATTAAAGGGGGGTCTATATGGCTACACCTTC.

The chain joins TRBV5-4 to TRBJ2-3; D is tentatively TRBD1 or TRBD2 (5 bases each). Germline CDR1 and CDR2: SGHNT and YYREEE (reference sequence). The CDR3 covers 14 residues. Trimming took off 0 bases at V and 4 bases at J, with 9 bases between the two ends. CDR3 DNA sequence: TGTGCCAGCAGCTTGGTGGGACCATCAGATACGCAGTATTTT. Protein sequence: CASSLVGPSDTQYF.

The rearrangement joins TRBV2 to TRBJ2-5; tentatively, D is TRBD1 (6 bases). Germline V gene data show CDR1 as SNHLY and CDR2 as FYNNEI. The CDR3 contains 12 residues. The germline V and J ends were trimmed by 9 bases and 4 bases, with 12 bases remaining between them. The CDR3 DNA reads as TGTGCCAGTTCCACAGGGAGAGAGACCCAGTACTTC. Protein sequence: CASSTGRETQYF.

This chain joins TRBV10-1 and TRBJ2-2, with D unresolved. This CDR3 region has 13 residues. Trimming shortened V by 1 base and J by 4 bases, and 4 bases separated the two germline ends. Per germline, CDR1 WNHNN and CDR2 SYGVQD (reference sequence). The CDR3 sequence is CASSEYSTGELFF. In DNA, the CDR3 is TGCGCCAGCAGTGAGTACAGCACCGGGGAGCTGTTTTTT.

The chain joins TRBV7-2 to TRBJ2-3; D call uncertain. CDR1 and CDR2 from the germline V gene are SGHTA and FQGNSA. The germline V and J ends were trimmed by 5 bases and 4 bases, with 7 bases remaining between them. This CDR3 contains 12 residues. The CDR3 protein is CASSDAPDTQYF. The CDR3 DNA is TGTGCCAGCAGCGACGCGCCAGATACGCAGTATTTT.

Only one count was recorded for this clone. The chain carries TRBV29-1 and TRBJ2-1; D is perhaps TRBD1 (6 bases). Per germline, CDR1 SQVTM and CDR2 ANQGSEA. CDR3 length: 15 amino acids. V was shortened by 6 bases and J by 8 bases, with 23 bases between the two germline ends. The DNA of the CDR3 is TGCAGCGTCAACCGGAGAACTCTACAGGGCCATGAGCAGTTCTTC. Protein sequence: CSVNRRTLQGHEQFF.